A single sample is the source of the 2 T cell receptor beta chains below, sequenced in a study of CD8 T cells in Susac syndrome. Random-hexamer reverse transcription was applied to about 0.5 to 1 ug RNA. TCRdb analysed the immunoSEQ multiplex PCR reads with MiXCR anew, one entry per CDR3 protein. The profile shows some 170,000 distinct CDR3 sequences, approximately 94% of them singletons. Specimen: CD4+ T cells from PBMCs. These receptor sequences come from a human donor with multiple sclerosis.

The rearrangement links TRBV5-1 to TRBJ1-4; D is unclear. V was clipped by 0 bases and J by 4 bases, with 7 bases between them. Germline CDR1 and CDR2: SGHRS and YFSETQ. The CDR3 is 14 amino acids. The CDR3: CASSLDGFNEKLFF. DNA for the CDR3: TGCGCCAGCAGCTTGGACGGATTTAATGAAAAACTGTTTTTT.

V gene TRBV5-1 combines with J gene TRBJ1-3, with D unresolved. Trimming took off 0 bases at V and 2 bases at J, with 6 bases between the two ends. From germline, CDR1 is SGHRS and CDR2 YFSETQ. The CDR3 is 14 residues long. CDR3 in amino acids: CASSLDGTGNTIYF. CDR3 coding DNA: TGCGCCAGCAGCTTGGACGGCACTGGAAACACCATATATTTT. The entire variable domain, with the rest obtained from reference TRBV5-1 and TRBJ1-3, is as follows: KAGVTQTPRYLIKTRGQQVTLSCSPISGHRSVSWYQQTPGQGLQFLFEYFSETQRNKGNFPGRFSGRQFSNSRSEMNVSTLELGDSALYLCASSLDGTGNTIYFGEGSWLTVV.